A single sample is the source of the 14 T cell receptor beta chains below, sequenced in a study of human thymus T cells. Resections that were taken during corrective heart surgery supplied the thymus tissue. Sequenced by immunoSEQ multiplex PCR; TCRdb stores in-frame clones only, minus some. The repertoire holds about 78,000 clones, with around 96% as singletons. The specimen sequenced was thymus tissue. Receptors originate from a boy under three years old with a congenital heart defect but otherwise immunologically healthy.

The rearrangement uses TRBV4-3 and TRBJ2-3, with 10 bases fitting TRBD2. Trimming at V came to 3 bases and at J to 2 bases, leaving 8 bases not matched to a gene. This CDR3 has 17 amino acids. The germline gives CDR1 LGHNA, CDR2 YSLEER. The CDR3 DNA is TGCGCCAGCAGCCACAAGCTTAGCGGGGGGTACACAGATACGCAGTATTTT. Amino acids: CASSHKLSGGYTDTQYF.

The chain recombines TRBV7-6 with TRBJ2-1; 8 bases line up with TRBD2. The J segment lost 10 bases and the V segment lost 5 bases, leaving 7 bases of the junction unmatched. CDR1 is SGHVS, CDR2 FNYEAQ, per germline. The CDR3 loop spans 13 amino acids. Here the CDR3 reads CASSADGLAEQFF. The CDR3 bases are TGTGCCAGCAGCGCCGATGGACTAGCCGAGCAGTTCTTC.

V is TRBV28 and J is TRBJ2-7; D is perhaps TRBD2 (6 bases). The V end was cut by 2 bases, the J end by 3 bases, with 11 bases between. The CDR3 contains 14 residues. Germline V gives CDR1 MDHEN, CDR2 SYDVKM. The CDR3 region is CASSLAGTHYEQYF. CDR3 DNA sequence: TGTGCCAGCAGTTTAGCAGGGACTCACTACGAGCAGTACTTC.

The rearrangement joins TRBV5-1 to TRBJ2-1; possibly TRBD1 for D (5 bases). CDR1 SGHRS and CDR2 YFSETQ come from the germline V gene. CDR3 length: 15 amino acids. V was pared by 0 bases and J by 5 bases, with 12 bases between. CDR3 sequence: CASSLGGAYDNEQFF. The CDR3 region has the DNA TGCGCCAGCAGCTTGGGTGGGGCATACGACAATGAGCAGTTCTTC. The full variable domain, rest sourced from reference TRBV5-1 and TRBJ2-1, is KAGVTQTPRYLIKTRGQQVTLSCSPISGHRSVSWYQQTPGQGLQFLFEYFSETQRNKGNFPGRFSGRQFSNSRSEMNVSTLELGDSALYLCASSLGGAYDNEQFFGPGTRLTVL.

This clone appeared a single time. The chain combines TRBV4-3 with TRBJ2-1; D possibly corresponds to TRBD1 (6 bases). CDR1 is LGHNA and CDR2 is YSLEER in the germline V gene. The CDR3 length is 14 residues. Trimming pared 4 bases from V and 1 base from J, leaving 8 bases between. The CDR3 region has the DNA TGCGCCAGCAGCCGGCAGGGGTCCTACAATGAGCAGTTCTTC. Translated: CASSRQGSYNEQFF.

V usage is TRBV27 and J usage is TRBJ1-2; maybe TRBD1 (5 bases). Germline CDR1 and CDR2: MNHEY and SMNVEV (reference sequence). CDR3 length equals 15 residues. V was clipped by 6 bases and J by 7 bases, with 21 bases between them. CDR3 DNA: TGTGCCAGCAGAAGGAGAGGGACGTTCCGCGGTGGCTACACCTTC. Its translation: CASRRRGTFRGGYTF.

This chain links TRBV4-2 with TRBJ1-1, with D possibly matching TRBD1 (6 bases). V lost 0 bases to trimming and J lost 7 bases, with 15 bases between them. The CDR3 runs to 15 residues. Germline CDR1 is LGHNA and CDR2 is YNFKEQ. CDR3 region: CASSQDTQQGIEAFF. The DNA of the CDR3 is TGTGCCAGCAGCCAAGATACCCAACAGGGAATTGAAGCTTTCTTT.

The J gene is TRBJ2-7, the V gene TRBV27, with no clear D. Trimming stripped 4 bases from V and 5 bases from J, with 15 bases between. Germline CDR1 MNHEY, CDR2 SMNVEV (reference sequence). This CDR3 contains 14 residues. The chain's CDR3 is CASSSPPGFDEQYF. The CDR3 nucleotides read TGTGCCAGCAGTTCCCCCCCGGGTTTCGACGAGCAGTACTTC.

The chain joins TRBV5-6 to TRBJ2-7; D unresolved. Germline CDR1 is SGHDT and CDR2 is YYEEEE. The CDR3 runs to 16 residues. The V end lost 1 base, the J end lost 2 bases, and 16 bases lay between the germline ends. In DNA, the CDR3 is TGTGCCAGCAGCTTGCCCCTCCACCGCCCTCCCTACGAGCAGTACTTC. This sequence encodes CASSLPLHRPPYEQYF.

The sample holds a few counts of this clone. The genes are TRBV7-2 and TRBJ1-6; 7 positions agree with TRBD1. Trimming at V came to 5 bases and at J to 8 bases, leaving 3 bases not matched to a gene. CDR1 is SGHTA, CDR2 FQGNSA, per germline. CDR3 length equals 13 residues. This CDR3 is CASSTDRDSPLHF. The CDR3 DNA sequence: TGTGCCAGCAGCACAGACAGGGATTCACCCCTCCACTTT.

The rearrangement uses TRBV14 and TRBJ2-2; the D is unclear. The CDR3 is 16 amino acids. Germline V gene lookup returns CDR1 SGHDN and CDR2 FVKESK. Trimming stripped 1 base from V and 0 bases from J, with 9 bases between. The CDR3 DNA sequence: TGTGCCAGCAGCCAAGTGGCAGCCGCGAACACCGGGGAGCTGTTTTTT. It codes for CASSQVAAANTGELFF.

The rearrangement joins TRBV6-6 to TRBJ2-7; D is uncertain. The V gene's germline CDR1 is MNHNY and CDR2 SVGAGI (reference sequence). The CDR3 has 16 amino acids. The germline V and J ends were trimmed by 5 bases and 2 bases, with 19 bases remaining between them. The CDR3 here is CASSTAAGTRAYEQYF. The CDR3 coding sequence is TGTGCCAGCAGTACCGCGGCCGGCACCCGGGCCTACGAGCAGTACTTC.

This chain uses TRBV7-2 with TRBJ2-5; D tentatively reads TRBD1 or TRBD2 (5 bases each). V lost 4 bases to trimming and J lost 5 bases, with 17 bases between them. The V gene's germline CDR1 is SGHTA and CDR2 FQGNSA. The CDR3 has 15 amino acids. CDR3 residues: CASSSGGEPGETQYF. The CDR3 nucleotides are TGTGCCAGCAGCTCTGGGGGAGAGCCAGGGGAGACCCAGTACTTC.

The chain couples TRBV20-1 to TRBJ1-5; D uncertain. V lost 6 bases and J 11 bases, leaving 14 bases between the germline ends. The CDR3 contains 11 residues. Germline values: CDR1 DFQATT, CDR2 SNEGSKA (reference sequence). The CDR3: CSALTTGSQHF. Written as DNA, the CDR3 is TGCAGTGCACTTACTACGGGGTCCCAGCATTTT.